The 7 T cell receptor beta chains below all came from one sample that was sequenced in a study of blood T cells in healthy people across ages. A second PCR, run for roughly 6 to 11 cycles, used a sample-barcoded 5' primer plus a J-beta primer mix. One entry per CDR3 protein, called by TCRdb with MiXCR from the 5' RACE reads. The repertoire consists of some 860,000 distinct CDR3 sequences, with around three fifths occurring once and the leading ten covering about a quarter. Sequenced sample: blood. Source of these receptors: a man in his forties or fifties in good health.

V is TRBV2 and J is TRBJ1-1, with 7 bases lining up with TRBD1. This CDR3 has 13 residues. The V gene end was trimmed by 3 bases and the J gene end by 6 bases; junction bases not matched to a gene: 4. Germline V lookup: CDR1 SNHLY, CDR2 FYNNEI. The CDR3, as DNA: TGTGCCAGCAGTGATGACAGGGCCGCTGAAGCTTTCTTT. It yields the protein CASSDDRAAEAFF.

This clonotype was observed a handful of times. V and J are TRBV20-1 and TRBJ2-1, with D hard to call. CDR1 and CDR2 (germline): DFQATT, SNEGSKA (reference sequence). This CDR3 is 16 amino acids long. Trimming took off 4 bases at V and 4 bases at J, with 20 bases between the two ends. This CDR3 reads CSAKPQLDPVYNEQFF. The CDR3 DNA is TGCAGTGCTAAGCCCCAACTCGACCCGGTTTACAATGAGCAGTTCTTC.

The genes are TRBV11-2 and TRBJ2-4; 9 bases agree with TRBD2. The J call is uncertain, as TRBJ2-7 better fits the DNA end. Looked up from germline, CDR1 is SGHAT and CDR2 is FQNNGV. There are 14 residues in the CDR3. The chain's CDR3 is CASSSLAGRNEQYF. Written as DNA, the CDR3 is TGTGCCAGCAGCTCCCTAGCGGGGCGCAACGAGCAGTACTTC.

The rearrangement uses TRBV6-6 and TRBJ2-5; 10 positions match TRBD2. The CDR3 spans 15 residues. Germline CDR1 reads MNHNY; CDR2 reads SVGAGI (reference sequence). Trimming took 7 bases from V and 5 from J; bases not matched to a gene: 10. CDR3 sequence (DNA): TGTGCCAGCACCCTAGCGGGAGCTTTTGGGGAGACCCAGTACTTC. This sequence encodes CASTLAGAFGETQYF.

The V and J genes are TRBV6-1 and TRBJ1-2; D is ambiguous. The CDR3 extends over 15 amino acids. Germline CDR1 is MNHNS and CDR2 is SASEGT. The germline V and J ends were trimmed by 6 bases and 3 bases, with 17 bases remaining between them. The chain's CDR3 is CASSPGQTSDYGYTF. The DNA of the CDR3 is TGTGCCAGCAGCCCCGGGCAGACTAGTGACTATGGCTACACCTTC.

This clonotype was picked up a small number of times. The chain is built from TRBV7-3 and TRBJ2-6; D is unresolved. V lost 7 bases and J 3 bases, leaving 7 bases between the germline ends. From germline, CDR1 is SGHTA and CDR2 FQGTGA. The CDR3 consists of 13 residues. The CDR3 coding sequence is TGTGCCAGCACCGCTGTTGGGGCCAACGTCCTGACTTTC. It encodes CASTAVGANVLTF.

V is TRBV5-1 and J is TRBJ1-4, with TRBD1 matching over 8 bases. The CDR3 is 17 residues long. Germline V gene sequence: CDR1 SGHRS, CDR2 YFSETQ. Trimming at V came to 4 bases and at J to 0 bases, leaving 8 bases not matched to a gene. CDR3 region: CASSRSGQVATNEKLFF. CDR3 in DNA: TGCGCCAGCAGCCGCTCGGGACAGGTCGCAACTAATGAAAAACTGTTTTTT. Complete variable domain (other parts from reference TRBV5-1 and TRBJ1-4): KAGVTQTPRYLIKTRGQQVTLSCSPISGHRSVSWYQQTPGQGLQFLFEYFSETQRNKGNFPGRFSGRQFSNSRSEMNVSTLELGDSALYLCASSRSGQVATNEKLFFGSGTQLSVL.